What follows are 24 T cell receptor beta chains derived from one specimen sequenced in a study of blood T cell repertoires in COVID-19. The protocol was immunoSEQ multiplex PCR, while the TCRdb copy is restricted to in-frame clones and leaves out a portion. The sample records about 52,000 clones, 81% being singletons. The source material was peripheral blood. These receptors were taken from a woman of 80 years or more with COVID-19, enrolled during active disease.

This chain connects TRBV11-2 to TRBJ1-6, with 8 bases identical to TRBD1. This CDR3 has 17 residues. Germline CDR1 and CDR2: SGHAT and FQNNGV. J lost 3 bases, V lost 5 bases, and 9 bases had no gene match. CDR3: CASSRRQGASYNSPLHF. CDR3 coding DNA: TGTGCCAGCAGCAGGCGGCAGGGGGCGAGCTATAATTCACCCCTCCACTTT.

This clone was seen more than once but under ten times. The chain uses TRBV24-1 and TRBJ1-5; D is unclear. Trimming stripped 2 bases from V and 2 bases from J, with 12 bases between. Germline V gives CDR1 KGHDR, CDR2 SFDVKD. This CDR3 is built from 16 residues. DNA of the CDR3: TGTGCCACCAGTGATTCAAGTGGACTGGGCAATCAGCCCCAGCATTTT. It translates to CATSDSSGLGNQPQHF.

V gene TRBV6-2 or TRBV6-3 combines with J gene TRBJ1-2; the D is unclear. Trimming took 6 bases from V and 7 from J, leaving 12 bases between them. CDR3 size: 12 residues. The germline CDR1 and CDR2 sequences are MNHEY and SVGEGT. CDR3 bases: TGTGCCAGCAGCCCCCTGGCGGGTGGCTACACCTTC. Protein product: CASSPLAGGYTF.

DNA of the CDR3: TGCAGTGCTAGTGCCCGTCGACTAGGGACAGATACGCAGTATTTT. Residues: CSASARRLGTDTQYF. The chain recombines TRBV20-1 with TRBJ2-3; D may be TRBD2 (6 bases). The ends were cut back, 3 bases at V and 3 bases at J, with 16 bases in the middle. Germline V gene data show CDR1 as DFQATT and CDR2 as SNEGSKA (reference sequence). The CDR3 loop spans 15 amino acids.

As concerns this clone: Other DNA sequences of this sample code for an identical CDR3. V and J are TRBV28 and TRBJ2-1; 11 bases are a match to TRBD2. Germline CDR1 MDHEN, CDR2 SYDVKM. This CDR3 spans 16 amino acids. V dropped 6 bases and J dropped 4; count of bases not matched to a gene: 8. The CDR3 coding sequence is TGTGCCAGCAGCCCCCCTAGCGGGGGGCCTTACAATGAGCAGTTCTTC. It codes for CASSPPSGGPYNEQFF.

The chain couples TRBV30 to TRBJ2-2, with unresolved D. The CDR3 has 15 residues. V was trimmed by 2 bases and J by 4 bases, leaving 14 bases between them. Germline assignment: CDR1 GTSNPN and CDR2 SVGIG (reference sequence). The CDR3 here is CAWSLTYRGTGELFF. The CDR3 nucleotides read TGTGCCTGGAGTCTGACGTACCGAGGCACCGGGGAGCTGTTTTTT.

V is TRBV9 and J is TRBJ2-7, with D possibly being TRBD2 (7 bases). V was cut by 4 bases and J by 5 bases, with 16 bases left in between. CDR3 length equals 14 residues. Germline V CDR1 and CDR2: SGDLS, YYNGEE. The chain's CDR3 is CASSSLGGGNEQYF. The CDR3 nucleotides read TGTGCCAGCAGCTCCCTAGGGGGAGGGAACGAGCAGTACTTC.

The V call is TRBV11-2, the J call TRBJ1-6; a possible D gene is TRBD1 (6 bases). The ends were cut back, 5 bases at V and 6 bases at J, with 17 bases in the middle. The CDR3 extends over 16 amino acids. CDR1 and CDR2 (germline): SGHAT, FQNNGV. The CDR3 coding sequence is TGTGCCAGCAGCCGTACCCAGGGGAAGGGTAATTCACCCCTCCACTTT. Protein: CASSRTQGKGNSPLHF.

The chain recombines TRBV5-1 with TRBJ1-1; D possibly corresponds to TRBD1 (6 bases). Germline V gene sequence: CDR1 SGHRS, CDR2 YFSETQ. CDR3 length: 14 residues. Trimming left V 4 bases short and J 5 bases short, with 15 bases between. CDR3 amino acids: CASSGGGFGTEAFF. In nucleotides, the CDR3 is TGCGCCAGCAGCGGGGGGGGCTTCGGGACTGAAGCTTTCTTT.

The chain uses TRBV2 and TRBJ2-7; 9 positions match TRBD1. Looked up from germline, CDR1 is SNHLY and CDR2 is FYNNEI. J lost 4 bases, V lost 6 bases, and 7 bases had no gene match. This CDR3 is 14 amino acids long. In nucleotides, the CDR3 is TGTGCCAGCAGGGGGGTGGGACAGGGTTACGAGCAGTACTTC. It is translated as CASRGVGQGYEQYF.

The chain uses TRBV5-5 and TRBJ1-1, with D unresolved. The CDR3 runs 14 residues. The V gene's germline CDR1 is SGHKS and CDR2 YYEKEE (reference sequence). Deletions cut 5 bases from V and 11 bases from J, with 22 bases between. CDR3 in amino acids: CASSGVFGISEAFF. CDR3 nucleotides: TGTGCCAGCAGTGGGGTATTCGGGATTTCGGAGGCTTTCTTT.

This chain uses TRBV12-3 or TRBV12-4 with TRBJ2-7, with a tentative D call TRBD1 (6 bases). Trimming removed 3 bases from V and 1 base from J, with 7 bases in between. CDR3 length: 13 amino acids. DNA for the CDR3: TGTGCCAGCAGTTTGAGGGGGTCCTACGAGCAGTACTTC. Protein sequence: CASSLRGSYEQYF.

The chain carries TRBV11-1 and TRBJ2-6; the match to TRBD1 covers 7 bases. Losses at the gene ends were 4 bases for V and 2 bases for J; bases not matched to a gene: 2. The CDR3 contains 15 residues. The germline V gene encodes CDR1 SGHAT and CDR2 FQDESV (reference sequence). Here the CDR3 DNA reads TGTGCCAGCAGCTCGGACAGGACTGGGGCCAACGTCCTGACTTTC. Its protein product is CASSSDRTGANVLTF.

The V gene is TRBV18, the J gene TRBJ2-5, with 9 positions matching TRBD1. The CDR3 loop spans 15 amino acids. Germline assignment: CDR1 KGHSH and CDR2 LQKENI. Unmatched junction bases numbered 11, after V lost 3 bases and J lost 9 bases. The CDR3 nucleotides are TGTGCCAGCTCACCGTGGGACAGGGAAACTAGGGCCCAGTACTTC. Its translation is CASSPWDRETRAQYF.

The chain couples TRBV6-5 to TRBJ1-2; a weak D match, TRBD1 (5 bases). The CDR3 extends over 11 amino acids. Germline values: CDR1 MNHEY, CDR2 SVGAGI. V was cut by 5 bases and J by 7 bases, with 8 bases left in between. The CDR3 coding sequence is TGTGCCAGCAGTAGGGGCCTTGGCTACACCTTC. It codes for CASSRGLGYTF.

The chain couples TRBV29-1 to TRBJ2-3; 9 nucleotides match TRBD1. CDR1 is SQVTM, CDR2 ANQGSEA, per germline. The CDR3 contains 11 residues. J was trimmed by 13 bases and V by 6 bases; bases with no gene match: 8. The CDR3 here is CSVRPGQGKYF. CDR3 nucleotide sequence: TGCAGCGTGCGACCGGGACAGGGAAAGTATTTT.

This clone turned up a few times. The V and J genes are TRBV5-4 and TRBJ2-3; 11 nucleotides agree with TRBD2. V shed 4 bases, J shed 3 bases, and the junction held 4 bases outside the gene matches. This CDR3 is built from 15 residues. CDR1 is SGHNT, CDR2 YYREEE, per germline (reference sequence). This CDR3 is CASSLGLAVTDTQYF. The CDR3 nucleotides are TGTGCCAGCAGCCTGGGACTAGCGGTAACAGATACGCAGTATTTT.

This clone was detected only once. This sequence joins TRBV5-4 and TRBJ2-5; D remains ambiguous. This CDR3 is 14 amino acids long. V was clipped by 4 bases and J by 2 bases, with 12 bases between them. Germline CDR1 and CDR2: SGHNT and YYREEE (reference sequence). The CDR3 loop reads CASSQWARQETQYF. The CDR3 nucleotides are TGTGCCAGCAGCCAATGGGCCCGTCAAGAGACCCAGTACTTC.

This sequence joins TRBV5-4 and TRBJ2-7; 8 positions agree with TRBD2. The CDR3 covers 15 residues. Germline V lookup: CDR1 SGHNT, CDR2 YYREEE (reference sequence). The V segment lost 0 bases and the J segment 4 bases; nucleotides outside the gene matches: 6. This CDR3 reads CASSLGGGLVYEQYF. The CDR3 coding sequence is TGTGCCAGCAGCTTGGGGGGGGGACTAGTTTACGAGCAGTACTTC.

The V gene is TRBV9, the J gene TRBJ2-7; 10 bases are shared with TRBD1. CDR1 SGDLS and CDR2 YYNGEE come from the germline V gene. The CDR3 has 15 residues. V shed 0 bases, J shed 6 bases, and the junction held 6 bases outside the gene matches. The CDR3 nucleotides are TGTGCCAGCAGCGTAGGGGGGACAGGGGTGAGCGAGCAGTACTTC. It encodes CASSVGGTGVSEQYF.

This sequence joins TRBV28 and TRBJ1-2; 8 bases agree with TRBD1. This CDR3 is 15 amino acids long. The V gene end was trimmed by 6 bases and the J gene end by 3 bases; junction bases not matched to a gene: 9. The germline V gene encodes CDR1 MDHEN and CDR2 SYDVKM. CDR3: CASSQGALLDYGYTF. In nucleotides, the CDR3 is TGTGCCAGCAGCCAGGGGGCCCTACTTGACTATGGCTACACCTTC.

The CDR3 here is CASSHRAGVTDTQYF. The CDR3 DNA reads as TGTGCCAGCAGCCACCGAGCGGGAGTCACAGATACGCAGTATTTT. The chain links TRBV3-1 (or the pseudogene TRBV3-2) to TRBJ2-3; 8 nucleotides align to TRBD2. V gave up 3 bases and J gave up 2 bases; unmatched junction bases: 4. There are 15 residues in the CDR3. Germline loops: CDR1 LGHDT, CDR2 YNNKEL (reference sequence).

This sequence joins TRBV19 and TRBJ2-7, with D perhaps TRBD1 (6 bases). The V gene lost 9 bases and the J gene lost 2 bases, with 14 bases spanning the gap. CDR1 and CDR2 from the germline V gene are LNHDA and SQIVND (reference sequence). CDR3 length: 13 amino acids. The CDR3 is CASSQTGTYEQYF. The CDR3 bases are TGTGCCAGCTCACAGACAGGCACCTACGAGCAGTACTTC.

V gene TRBV7-8 combines with J gene TRBJ2-2, with 7 bases matching TRBD2. The germline V gene encodes CDR1 SGHVS and CDR2 FQNEAQ. Trimming took 10 bases from V and 7 from J; bases not matched to a gene: 12. There are 14 residues in the CDR3. DNA of the CDR3: TGTGCCACCTCCAACCGGGACTATGGCGGGGAGCTGTTTTTT. It yields the protein CATSNRDYGGELFF.